Following are 29 T cell receptor beta chains from one sample sequenced in a study of blood T cell repertoires in COVID-19. Data came from immunoSEQ multiplex PCR; TCRdb stores just in-frame clones and leaves some out. In the table there are about 270,000 clones, 80% to 90% of which are singletons. The specimen was peripheral blood. Every receptor here comes from a woman aged 70-85 years with COVID-19, enrolled during active disease.

This clone showed up just once. The V call is TRBV7-9, the J call TRBJ1-1; no definite D call. CDR1 and CDR2 from the germline V gene are SEHNR and FQNEAQ (reference sequence). The CDR3 runs 12 residues. Trimming shortened V by 5 bases and J by 7 bases, and 11 bases separated the two germline ends. The CDR3 sequence: CASSHPGVEAFF. The CDR3 bases are TGTGCCAGCAGCCACCCGGGAGTTGAAGCTTTCTTT. Filled out from reference TRBV7-9 and TRBJ1-1, the complete variable domain reads DTGVSQNPRHKITKRGQNVTFRCDPISEHNRLYWYRQTLGQGPEFLTYFQNEAQLEKSRLLSDRFSAERPKGSFSTLEIQRTEQGDSAMYLCASSHPGVEAFFGQGTRLTVV.

The rearrangement uses TRBV10-3 and TRBJ2-1; 7 bases line up with TRBD2. This CDR3 region has 15 residues. V lost 6 bases and J lost 0; bases outside the gene matches: 5. Germline-derived CDR1 and CDR2 are ENHRY and SYGVKD. CDR3 in amino acids: CAIRYGGSSYNEQFF. DNA of the CDR3: TGTGCCATCAGGTACGGGGGGAGCTCCTACAATGAGCAGTTCTTC.

The gene calls are TRBV21-1 and TRBJ2-2; the table's D call, TRBD2, has no DNA check behind it. TRBV21-1 is a recognized pseudogene. The CDR3 is made up of 13 amino acids. CDR3 residues: CASSKNSTGELFF. The CDR3 DNA reads as TGTGCCAGCAGCAAAAACTCCACCGGGGAGCTGTTTTTT.

CDR3 sequence (DNA): TGTGCCAGCAGCCCCGGAAGGGACTACTATGGCTACACCTTC. Translation: CASSPGRDYYGYTF. The chain employs TRBV7-2 and TRBJ1-2, with D perhaps TRBD1 (5 bases). Germline loops: CDR1 SGHTA, CDR2 FQGNSA. The V and J ends lost 5 bases and 3 bases respectively, with 13 bases between them. CDR3 length: 14 residues. The variable domain in full, with the rest retrieved from reference TRBV7-2 and TRBJ1-2, is GAGVSQSPSNKVTEKGKDVELRCDPISGHTALYWYRQSLGQGLEFLIYFQGNSAPDKSGLPSDRFSAERTGGSVSTLTIQRTQQEDSAVYLCASSPGRDYYGYTFGSGTRLTVV.

J is TRBJ2-3 and V is TRBV5-1, with 10 bases aligning to TRBD2. Germline V gene lookup returns CDR1 SGHRS and CDR2 YFSETQ. Losses at the gene ends were 5 bases for V and 1 base for J; bases not matched to a gene: 7. The CDR3 totals 16 residues. The CDR3 is CASRYLGLAGTDTQYF. For the CDR3, the DNA is TGCGCCAGCAGATACCTCGGACTAGCGGGCACAGATACGCAGTATTTT. The full variable domain, with the rest looked up from reference TRBV5-1 and TRBJ2-3, is KAGVTQTPRYLIKTRGQQVTLSCSPISGHRSVSWYQQTPGQGLQFLFEYFSETQRNKGNFPGRFSGRQFSNSRSEMNVSTLELGDSALYLCASRYLGLAGTDTQYFGPGTRLTVL.

The table lists this clone with a few counts. This chain connects TRBV18 to TRBJ1-1, with D perhaps matching TRBD1 (6 bases). The CDR3 spans 13 residues. Trimming shortened V by 6 bases and J by 6 bases, and 14 bases separated the two germline ends. Looked up from germline, CDR1 is KGHSH and CDR2 is LQKENI. Written as DNA, the CDR3 is TGTGCCAGCTCTCCTGACAGGTTGGCTGAAGCTTTCTTT. Amino acid sequence: CASSPDRLAEAFF.

The V call is TRBV14, the J call TRBJ2-2, with D possibly TRBD1 on 6 matching bases. CDR1 and CDR2 (germline): SGHDN, FVKESK. The CDR3 covers 16 residues. The germline V and J ends were trimmed by 4 bases and 6 bases, with 18 bases remaining between them. The CDR3 sequence: CASSPWGPLVPGELFF. The CDR3 DNA reads TGTGCCAGCAGCCCCTGGGGGCCATTGGTACCCGGGGAGCTGTTTTTT.

The CDR3 is CASSDSGGSAYEQYF. CDR3 sequence (DNA): TGTGCCAGCAGCGATAGCGGGGGGTCGGCCTACGAGCAGTACTTC. This chain links TRBV7-2 with TRBJ2-7; 10 bases match TRBD2. With V trimmed by 5 bases and J by 2 bases, 6 bases remained unmatched. The CDR3 runs 15 residues. In germline, CDR1 is SGHTA, CDR2 FQGNSA.

The V gene is TRBV5-1, the J gene TRBJ2-7, with D possibly TRBD2 on 7 matching bases. Germline V gene data show CDR1 as SGHRS and CDR2 as YFSETQ. Trimming left V 4 bases short and J 6 bases short, with 20 bases between. The CDR3 is made up of 15 amino acids. CDR3 protein: CASSSLGGAGGEQYF. The CDR3 DNA is TGCGCCAGCAGCAGCCTAGGGGGGGCCGGTGGCGAGCAGTACTTC.

The rearrangement uses TRBV5-1 and TRBJ1-1; 9 bases are shared with TRBD1. The CDR3 is 16 amino acids. With V trimmed by 4 bases and J by 0 bases, 7 bases remained unmatched. From germline, CDR1 is SGHRS and CDR2 YFSETQ. CDR3 nucleotide sequence: TGCGCCAGCAGCGGGGGTTGGGACAGGGTGAACACTGAAGCTTTCTTT. Translating it yields CASSGGWDRVNTEAFF. The full variable domain, its missing parts supplied by reference TRBV5-1 and TRBJ1-1, is KAGVTQTPRYLIKTRGQQVTLSCSPISGHRSVSWYQQTPGQGLQFLFEYFSETQRNKGNFPGRFSGRQFSNSRSEMNVSTLELGDSALYLCASSGGWDRVNTEAFFGQGTRLTVV.

This clone was picked up many times. The V and J genes are TRBV6-2 or TRBV6-3 and TRBJ2-5; 8 bases match TRBD1. V lost 7 bases and J lost 3; bases outside the gene matches: 4. CDR3 length: 13 amino acids. Germline CDR1 MNHEY, CDR2 SVGEGT. CDR3 nucleotides: TGTGCCAGCACCCCGACAGGGGAAGAGACCCAGTACTTC. Translated: CASTPTGEETQYF.

The chain links TRBV5-6 to TRBJ2-2, with D maybe TRBD2 (5 bases). Trimming cost V 4 bases and J 6 bases, with 16 bases left between them. Germline V gene lookup returns CDR1 SGHDT and CDR2 YYEEEE. The CDR3 contains 15 residues. As DNA, the CDR3 is TGTGCCAGCAGCCCGCTGGGAAATAGCGCCGGGGAGCTGTTTTTT. Translation gives CASSPLGNSAGELFF.

The V gene is TRBV27, the J gene TRBJ2-1; D might be TRBD1 (6 bases). The CDR3 loop spans 12 amino acids. Per germline, CDR1 MNHEY and CDR2 SMNVEV (reference sequence). V lost 5 bases, J lost 12 bases, and 14 bases lay in between. The CDR3 DNA reads TGTGCCAGCAGTCCAAATTCAGGGGTGCAGTTCTTC. Translating gives CASSPNSGVQFF.

The gene calls are TRBV5-1 and TRBJ1-1, with a tentative D call TRBD1 (5 bases). The CDR3 runs 13 residues. The germline CDR1 and CDR2 sequences are SGHRS and YFSETQ. V gave up 6 bases and J gave up 1 base, with 10 bases separating them. In DNA form, the CDR3 reads TGCGCCAGCAACACCGGGGGGAACACTGAAGCTTTCTTT. Its protein product is CASNTGGNTEAFF.

This chain joins TRBV5-6 and TRBJ2-3; TRBD2 aligns across 8 bases. Germline CDR1 and CDR2: SGHDT and YYEEEE. V shed 5 bases, J shed 2 bases, and the junction held 7 bases outside the gene matches. The CDR3 runs to 15 residues. This CDR3 reads CASRGTSVYTDTQYF. The CDR3 DNA follows: TGTGCCAGCAGAGGGACTAGTGTTTACACAGATACGCAGTATTTT.

The chain links TRBV5-1 to TRBJ2-6, with a weak D call TRBD1 (5 bases). This CDR3 has 15 residues. Trimming stripped 7 bases from V and 1 base from J, with 12 bases between. Germline-derived CDR1 and CDR2 are SGHRS and YFSETQ. Here the CDR3 reads CASGPQASGANVLTF. The CDR3 DNA sequence: TGCGCCAGCGGACCACAGGCTTCTGGGGCCAACGTCCTGACTTTC.

The V call is TRBV6-4, the J call TRBJ1-1, with 8 nucleotides matching TRBD1. Germline V gene lookup returns CDR1 MRHNA and CDR2 SNTAGT. The trim removed 0 bases at V and 4 bases at J, leaving 4 bases unmatched. This CDR3 is 15 amino acids long. The CDR3 region is CASSDSKGTGTEAFF. The CDR3, as DNA: TGTGCCAGCAGTGACTCGAAAGGGACAGGCACTGAAGCTTTCTTT.

The CDR3 DNA is TGTGCCTGGAGAGGACCGCGGGCCTACGAGCAGTACTTC. Its protein is CAWRGPRAYEQYF. The chain recombines TRBV30 with TRBJ2-7, with a tentative D call TRBD2 (5 bases). V lost 3 bases to trimming and J lost 2 bases, with 11 bases between them. CDR3 length: 13 residues. The V gene's germline CDR1 is GTSNPN and CDR2 SVGIG (reference sequence). Full variable domain (rest looked up from reference TRBV30 and TRBJ2-7): SQTIHQWPATLVQPVGSPLSLECTVEGTSNPNLYWYRQAAGRGLQLLFYSVGIGQISSEVPQNLSASRPQDRQFILSSKKLLLSDSGFYLCAWRGPRAYEQYFGPGTRLTVT.

This chain uses TRBV7-8 with TRBJ1-1; weak D call: TRBD1 (6 bases). V shed 1 base and J shed 4 bases, with 16 bases lying between them. CDR3 length: 16 amino acids. Germline loops: CDR1 SGHVS, CDR2 FQNEAQ. The CDR3 loop is CASSLGGQSRGTEAFF. CDR3 coding DNA: TGTGCCAGCAGCTTAGGTGGACAGTCCAGGGGCACTGAAGCTTTCTTT. Full variable domain (missing parts from reference TRBV7-8 and TRBJ1-1): GAGVSQSPRYKVAKRGQDVALRCDPISGHVSLFWYQQALGQGPEFLTYFQNEAQLDKSGLPSDRFFAERPEGSVSTLKIQRTQQEDSAVYLCASSLGGQSRGTEAFFGQGTRLTVV.

Written as DNA, the CDR3 is TGTGCCAGCTCACCGGAGCGGTGGGGAAACACCATATATTTT. Translating it yields CASSPERWGNTIYF. The V call is TRBV18, the J call TRBJ1-3; D gene uncertain. The CDR3 has 14 residues. Germline-derived CDR1 and CDR2 are KGHSH and LQKENI. Trimming pared 3 bases from V and 4 bases from J, leaving 10 bases between.

V usage is TRBV29-1 and J usage is TRBJ1-4, with D maybe TRBD1 (5 bases). In germline, CDR1 is SQVTM, CDR2 ANQGSEA. Trimming removed 5 bases from V and 4 bases from J, with 11 bases in between. The CDR3 is made up of 13 amino acids. The CDR3 loop reads CSVTVGDNEKLFF. DNA for the CDR3: TGCAGCGTTACGGTAGGGGATAATGAAAAACTGTTTTTT. Full variable domain (outside the CDR3, taken from reference TRBV29-1 and TRBJ1-4): SAVISQKPSRDICQRGTSLTIQCQVDSQVTMMFWYRQQPGQSLTLIATANQGSEATYESGFVIDKFPISRPNLTFSTLTVSNMSPEDSSIYLCSVTVGDNEKLFFGSGTQLSVL.

The genes are TRBV3-1 (or the pseudogene TRBV3-2) and TRBJ2-3, with D perhaps TRBD2 (7 bases). The germline CDR1 and CDR2 sequences are LGHDT and YNNKEL (reference sequence). V was cut by 4 bases and J by 0 bases, with 11 bases left in between. The CDR3 has 15 amino acids. The CDR3: CASSPRGASTDTQYF. CDR3 DNA sequence: TGTGCCAGCAGCCCCCGGGGGGCTAGCACAGATACGCAGTATTTT.

This clone has a single count. The rearrangement joins TRBV5-6 to TRBJ1-2; D might be TRBD1 (5 bases). Germline-derived CDR1 and CDR2 are SGHDT and YYEEEE. V lost 1 base to trimming and J lost 11 bases, with 15 bases between them. CDR3 length: 13 amino acids. The CDR3 nucleotides read TGTGCCAGCAGCTTGACTACAGGCCGGGCATACACCTTC. Translated, it gives CASSLTTGRAYTF.

J is TRBJ1-4 and V is TRBV30; 7 nucleotides match TRBD1. Per germline, CDR1 GTSNPN and CDR2 SVGIG (reference sequence). This CDR3 spans 17 amino acids. Trimming at V came to 4 bases and at J to 8 bases, leaving 19 bases not matched to a gene. The CDR3 loop reads CAWIPRWRDSPGEKLFF. The CDR3 DNA is TGTGCCTGGATCCCTAGGTGGCGGGACAGCCCCGGAGAAAAACTGTTTTTT.

The CDR3 sequence: CASSYSGSTYNEQFF. DNA for the CDR3: TGTGCCAGCAGTTACTCGGGTAGCACCTACAATGAGCAGTTCTTC. The V call is TRBV6-5, the J call TRBJ2-1; D is uncertain. Trimming took 0 bases from V and 2 from J, leaving 8 bases between them. Germline V CDR1 and CDR2: MNHEY, SVGAGI. The CDR3 loop spans 15 amino acids.

The rearrangement joins TRBV7-2 to TRBJ1-1; a possible D gene is TRBD1 (6 bases). In germline, CDR1 is SGHTA, CDR2 FQGNSA. Trimming pared 5 bases from V and 1 base from J, leaving 11 bases between. CDR3 length equals 14 residues. The CDR3 bases are TGTGCCAGCAGCGGCTCGGGACAGAACACTGAAGCTTTCTTT. The encoded protein is CASSGSGQNTEAFF.

This clone came up once. The chain joins TRBV3-1 (or the pseudogene TRBV3-2) to TRBJ2-1; no clear D. The CDR3 length is 11 residues. Germline V gene lookup returns CDR1 LGHDT and CDR2 YNNKEL (reference sequence). V was pared by 3 bases and J by 7 bases, with 4 bases between. CDR3 sequence: CASSQRNEQFF. The CDR3 DNA follows: TGTGCCAGCAGCCAGAGGAATGAGCAGTTCTTC.

The rearrangement links TRBV5-8 to TRBJ1-5; D unresolved. The CDR3 sequence is 12 residues long. With 4 bases removed from V and 7 bases from J, the gap between germline ends came to 9 bases. Germline V gene lookup returns CDR1 SGHTS and CDR2 YDEGEE. The CDR3 bases are TGTGCCAGCAGCGGGTCGGGACAGCCCCAGCATTTT. The encoded protein is CASSGSGQPQHF.

The sample holds a few counts of this clone. A read error may produce the germline difference seen at one junction end. CDR3 DNA: TGCGCCAGCAGCATAGACAGGGGGGACTACGGCTACACCTTC. This gives the protein CASSIDRGDYGYTF. This chain uses TRBV5-1 with TRBJ1-2; 9 bases align to TRBD1. Germline V gene data show CDR1 as SGHRS and CDR2 as YFSETQ. The CDR3 is 14 residues long.